The 13 T cell receptor beta chains below all came from one sample that was sequenced in a study of cytomegalovirus exposure and HLA in healthy donors. Use of 60 Vbeta and 13 Jbeta primers characterized the PCR. Profiling relied on immunoSEQ multiplex PCR, and the TCRdb table lists in-frame clones only, not all of them. The profile covers about 120,000 clones, with 81% appearing a single time and 3.9% taken by the ten largest. The sample comprised PBMCs. The receptors derive from a woman in her 30s in good health and CMV-seronegative.

This clone appeared once. The rearrangement links TRBV2 to TRBJ1-3; D is uncertain. The CDR3 has 12 residues. Looked up from germline, CDR1 is SNHLY and CDR2 is FYNNEI. Trimming removed 6 bases from V and 4 bases from J, with 7 bases in between. The CDR3 coding sequence is TGTGCCAGCAGGGGCGGGGGAAACACCATATATTTT. Protein: CASRGGGNTIYF.

V is TRBV6-4 and J is TRBJ1-6; no reliable D call. Germline CDR1 MRHNA, CDR2 SNTAGT. V was clipped by 0 bases and J by 10 bases, with 7 bases between them. The CDR3 extends over 13 amino acids. The CDR3 nucleotides read TGTGCCAGCAGTGACTCCGGGAAATCACCCCTCCACTTT. Amino acid sequence: CASSDSGKSPLHF.

The chain joins TRBV19 to TRBJ1-5; a possible D gene is TRBD1 (5 bases). The length of the CDR3 is 13 residues. The germline V gene encodes CDR1 LNHDA and CDR2 SQIVND (reference sequence). Trimming stripped 6 bases from V and 7 bases from J, with 13 bases between. As DNA, the CDR3 is TGTGCCAGTAGCCCAGGGCTGGGACAGCCCCAGCATTTT. This encodes CASSPGLGQPQHF. The full variable domain, rest sourced from reference TRBV19 and TRBJ1-5, is DGGITQSPKYLFRKEGQNVTLSCEQNLNHDAMYWYRQDPGQGLRLIYYSQIVNDFQKGDIAEGYSVSREKKESFPLTVTSAQKNPTAFYLCASSPGLGQPQHFGDGTRLSIL.

The chain links TRBV10-2 to TRBJ2-7; 7 bases are a match to TRBD2. The CDR3 is 13 residues long. Germline CDR1 WSHSY, CDR2 SAAADI. Trimming took 9 bases from V and 3 from J; bases not matched to a gene: 8. The chain's CDR3 is CASSSGKFYEQYF. The CDR3, as DNA: TGCGCCAGTTCAAGCGGGAAGTTCTACGAGCAGTACTTC.

The J gene is TRBJ2-7, the V gene TRBV27; 9 nucleotides align to TRBD2. The CDR3 length is 15 residues. Unmatched junction bases numbered 11, after V lost 8 bases and J lost 3 bases. Germline lookup yields CDR1 MNHEY and CDR2 SMNVEV (reference sequence). In DNA, the CDR3 is TGTGCCAGCCGCCGTAGGCGGGAGGGCTTCTACGAGCAGTACTTC. It encodes CASRRRREGFYEQYF.

V usage is TRBV15 and J usage is TRBJ1-1, with 11 bases fitting TRBD1. CDR1 is LNHNV and CDR2 is YYDKDF in the germline V gene (reference sequence). V was pared by 1 base and J by 4 bases, with 8 bases of the junction left unmatched. This CDR3 comprises 17 residues. This CDR3 reads CATSRGGTGGRGTEAFF. DNA of the CDR3: TGTGCCACCAGCAGAGGAGGGACAGGGGGTAGGGGCACTGAAGCTTTCTTT.

The rearrangement uses TRBV30 and TRBJ1-2, with TRBD1 identical over 9 bases. The CDR3 has 13 residues. Trimming took 7 bases from V and 3 from J; bases not matched to a gene: 6. Germline V gene lookup returns CDR1 GTSNPN and CDR2 SVGIG (reference sequence). In DNA, the CDR3 is TGTGCCTCCTCGGACAGGGGCGACTATGGCTACACCTTC. It encodes CASSDRGDYGYTF. Combining the CDR3 with reference TRBV30 and TRBJ1-2 gives the whole variable domain SQTIHQWPATLVQPVGSPLSLECTVEGTSNPNLYWYRQAAGRGLQLLFYSVGIGQISSEVPQNLSASRPQDRQFILSSKKLLLSDSGFYLCASSDRGDYGYTFGSGTRLTVV.

This rearrangement joins TRBV15 to TRBJ2-3; D uncertain. Germline V gene sequence: CDR1 LNHNV, CDR2 YYDKDF (reference sequence). The CDR3 loop spans 14 amino acids. V was clipped by 0 bases and J by 0 bases, with 4 bases between them. The CDR3 protein is CATSRESSTDTQYF. CDR3 DNA: TGTGCCACCAGCAGAGAGAGTAGCACAGATACGCAGTATTTT.

The chain joins TRBV28 to TRBJ2-5; D uncertain. The CDR3 sequence is 14 residues long. The V end was cut by 4 bases, the J end by 1 base, with 10 bases between. Germline values: CDR1 MDHEN, CDR2 SYDVKM. CDR3 region: CASSSHSSQETQYF. DNA for the CDR3: TGTGCCAGCAGTTCCCACAGCAGCCAAGAGACCCAGTACTTC.

This clone has a handful of counts. The chain joins TRBV10-1 to TRBJ2-7; D unclear. This CDR3 has 14 residues. V shed 10 bases and J shed 0 bases, with 16 bases lying between them. Germline CDR1 is WNHNN and CDR2 is SYGVQD (reference sequence). The CDR3 sequence is CAISPMYNSYEQYF. Written as DNA, the CDR3 is TGCGCCATATCTCCCATGTACAACTCCTACGAGCAGTACTTC.

The V gene is TRBV6-6, the J gene TRBJ1-5; no firm D call. Germline V CDR1 and CDR2: MNHNY, SVGAGI (reference sequence). V was shortened by 4 bases and J by 3 bases, with 13 bases between the two germline ends. The CDR3 runs 15 residues. CDR3 residues: CASSSPRGANQPQHF. As DNA, the CDR3 is TGTGCCAGCAGTTCCCCCCGGGGAGCCAATCAGCCCCAGCATTTT.

The V call is TRBV27, the J call TRBJ2-7; tentatively, D is TRBD2 (6 bases). Germline-derived CDR1 and CDR2 are MNHEY and SMNVEV (reference sequence). This CDR3 has 13 amino acids. Deletions cut 6 bases from V and 3 bases from J, with 12 bases between. The DNA of the CDR3 is TGTGCCAGCAGGCTGAACGGGGGCTACGAGCAGTACTTC. Translating it yields CASRLNGGYEQYF.

The V call is TRBV6-6, the J call TRBJ2-1; 7 bases are shared with TRBD2. V dropped 4 bases and J dropped 5; count of bases not matched to a gene: 5. Germline V lookup: CDR1 MNHNY, CDR2 SVGAGI (reference sequence). This CDR3 comprises 14 residues. For the CDR3, the DNA is TGTGCCAGCAGTTCCGTGGGGGGGGACAATGAGCAGTTCTTC. It translates to CASSSVGGDNEQFF.